These T cell receptor beta chains were read from a single sample in a study of T cells in localized non-small cell lung cancer. The data were produced by immunoSEQ multiplex PCR, yet TCRdb's version contains in-frame clones alone and is incomplete. Among over 900 clones listed, around a third were seen once. Sequenced here: normal lung tissue next to the tumor, sampled before any cancer treatment. Receptor source: a female donor over 55 with stage III squamous cell lung carcinoma. Each CDR3 is given without its conserved first and last residue.

v_call	j_call	cdr3_aa
TRBV4-1	TRBJ2-7	ASSQDSSGGYEQY
TRBV11-3	TRBJ2-7	ASSSLPSGAGEQY
TRBV6-8	TRBJ1-6	ASSYFPPPSPLH
TRBV9	TRBJ2-6	ASSVSGKGVLT
TRBV6-8	TRBJ1-1	ASRVGMGEAF
TRBV14	TRBJ2-1	ASSQDWTGNYVNEQF
TRBV29-1	TRBJ2-1	SVGWVGTGFLDEQF
TRBV11-3	TRBJ1-3	ASSKDRGSTGNIIY
TRBV11-3	TRBJ1-3	ASRTGPSSGNTIY
TRBV7-5	TRBJ2-5	ASSSWGARETQY
TRBV6-8	TRBJ2-7	ASSDRHSYEQY
TRBV9	TRBJ2-4	ASRDSRHEAKNIQY
TRBV6-8	TRBJ1-4	ASSPLRTINEKLF
TRBV11-3	TRBJ2-5	ASSFWPDSDQETQY
TRBV16	TRBJ2-6	ASSQAGSGANVLT
TRBV6-4	TRBJ1-3	ATVNPSGNTIY
TRBV4-1	TRBJ1-4	ASSQDHRGGAGEKLF
TRBV23-1	TRBJ1-4	ASSQDLAGVKLF
TRBV5-1	TRBJ2-7	ASSLGTGGNEQY
TRBV19	TRBJ1-6	ASGDPRSSYNSPLH
TRBV9	TRBJ2-3	ASEQHSTDTQY
TRBV19	TRBJ2-7	ASSPLGGEFSEQY
TRBV18	TRBJ2-7	ASSPGVAGDKSEQY
TRBV19	TRBJ2-7	ASSYRDKSYEQY
TRBV11-3	TRBJ2-1	ASSLVGDYYNEQF
TRBV28	TRBJ2-2	ASTGDRSYTGELF
TRBV28	TRBJ2-2	ASSTAALGSGELF
TRBV18	TRBJ1-1	ASSPRGSGSNTEAF
TRBV6-8	TRBJ2-5	ASSVTKDRMETQY
TRBV11-3	TRBJ2-5	ASSFNRGKETQY
TRBV23-1	TRBJ2-4	ATRHAGAKNIQY
TRBV9	TRBJ2-3	ASSIGNGGSTDTQY
TRBV14	TRBJ1-1	ASSQDIGTLNTEAF
TRBV7-6	TRBJ1-2	ASSLASSNRVGYT
TRBV14	TRBJ2-1	ASSQMSGDEQF
TRBV19	TRBJ2-2	ASSTPQGSATGELF
TRBV29-1	TRBJ2-1	SVVLWTSGGSSYNEQF
TRBV19	TRBJ2-7	ASSGGQGGYEQY
TRBV6-8	TRBJ2-1	AIRTGTDNEQF